The sequence of this T cell receptor beta chain was determined in a study of CD8 T cells in ankylosing spondylitis (dated by TCRdb to between 2016 and 2019). Concerning the study at large: The study profiled T cell receptor beta repertoires in healthy donors and ankylosing spondylitis patients to find disease-linked TCR variants. In total, the full study cohort was made up of some 110 healthy donors and some 26 ankylosing spondylitis patients. Peripheral blood samples were taken, and synovial fluid was additionally collected from ankylosing spondylitis patients. The research as a whole found: Significant enrichment of the disease-linked clones was reported in matched synovial fluid samples from ankylosing spondylitis patients. Some TCR beta motif variants had previously been reported in synovial fluid and blood of reactive arthritis patients, which suggested common disease-initiation mechanisms. The disease-linked clones had a CD8+ phenotype and were found at relatively low frequencies in peripheral blood. A TCR beta motif of about eight highly homologous amino acid variants appeared characteristic of blood from ankylosing spondylitis patients.

This clonotype was observed once. Its antigen remains undetermined. No much larger clone is present one base from it, and per-base qualities are unavailable. Just one read gives weak support. CDR1 SGHTA and CDR2 FQGNSA are derived from the germline V gene. V is shortened by 5 bases, J by 7 bases, and the region joining them spans 14 bases. The CDR3 spans 14 residues, from the cysteine through the phenylalanine. Kept here is only the CDR3 DNA, which spans 42 bases and is read in frame from base 1. Sequencing used an Illumina HiSeq 2500. Quantitative 5'-RACE with molecular barcodes was the method used to prepare the TCR beta libraries. Turning to the authors' computational methods: To identify disease-linked TCR variants, a new computational method was used, one built on a probabilistic model of VDJ rearrangement. TCRdb took the public reads, trimmed them with fastp at Q25, ran MiXCR for clone calling and kept in-frame beta chains. Each CDR3 protein appears once, grouped with its most common genes and DNA. It is TCRdb's table, rather than the study itself, that gives the V and J calls and clone size. This sample lists some 840,000 distinct CDR3 sequences; approximately 12% were detected once. The top ten clonotypes cover roughly 0.51% of the sample.

The receptor's source is a male donor with ankylosing spondylitis. The rearrangement combines TRBV7-2 with TRBJ2-2; a weak D assignment points to TRBD1 (6 bases agree). The sequencing input was blood, either unsorted or a sorted T cell fraction (not recorded which). The nucleotide sequence reads TGTGCCAGCAGCCAGGGGTGGGCTGTCGGGGAGCTGTTTTTT. This is translated as CASSQGWAVGELFF.